The clone carrying this T cell receptor (beta chain) was seen just once. The data originate from a study of blood T cell repertoires in COVID-19. Study details: Whether acute or convalescent, the COVID-19 samples came from the United States, Italy and Spain. T cells, B-cell-depleted T cells, or PBMCs supplied cDNA or gDNA.

The germline V gene has CDR1 SGHNT and CDR2 YYREEE (reference sequence). Trimming removed 1 base from V and 5 bases from J; junction bases left unmatched: 8. The CDR3 is 16 amino acids. As processed by the authors: Estimates of nucleated cell counts were drawn from the amplification of reference gene primers. Sequencing was performed with immunoSEQ multiplex PCR; in TCRdb, only in-frame clones are kept and a portion is missing. V and J calls and clone size are those listed in that table; D and trimming were worked out from the DNA. Of around 120,000 clones in the sample, around 88% were seen once. The chain joins TRBV5-4 to TRBJ2-3, with 9 positions matching TRBD1. Sequencing was carried out using peripheral blood. This clonotype originated in a man older than 75 with active or convalescent COVID-19. The CDR3 nucleotides read TGTGCCAGCAGCTTGAAAGGGACAGGGTTTGGAGATACGCAGTATTTT. Protein sequence: CASSLKGTGFGDTQYF.